Below are 21 T cell receptor beta chains sequenced from a single sample in a study of CD8 T cells in ankylosing spondylitis. MiXCR, run by TCRdb on the 5' RACE reads, gives a single entry per CDR3 protein. The sample includes around 120,000 distinct CDR3 sequences, 9.3% of them seen just once. The sample was blood, either unsorted or a sorted T cell fraction (not recorded which). The receptors were sampled from a male donor with ankylosing spondylitis or in good health (not recorded which).

This chain joins TRBV5-5 and TRBJ2-3; 10 nucleotides align to TRBD2. Looked up from germline, CDR1 is SGHKS and CDR2 is YYEKEE (reference sequence). V lost 4 bases and J lost 2; bases outside the gene matches: 4. The CDR3 totals 15 residues. The chain's CDR3 is CASSLGTSDTDTQYF. The DNA of the CDR3 is TGTGCCAGCAGCCTCGGGACTAGCGACACAGATACGCAGTATTTT.

This clonotype was seen ten or more times. V usage is TRBV20-1 and J usage is TRBJ1-4; D is uncertain. CDR1 and CDR2 from the germline V gene are DFQATT and SNEGSKA (reference sequence). The CDR3 has 11 amino acids. V was trimmed by 6 bases and J by 7 bases, leaving 9 bases between them. CDR3 region: CSADEGEKLFF. The CDR3, as DNA: TGCAGTGCCGACGAGGGTGAAAAACTGTTTTTT.

In this sample, this clonotype turned up a few times. The V call is TRBV5-1, the J call TRBJ2-6, with no clear D. Trimming took off 4 bases at V and 1 base at J, with 9 bases between the two ends. The germline V gene has CDR1 SGHRS and CDR2 YFSETQ. The CDR3 contains 15 residues. The CDR3 DNA sequence: TGCGCCAGCAGCCGCGGCCCTTCTGGGGCCAACGTCCTGACTTTC. It specifies CASSRGPSGANVLTF. The variable domain in full, completed from reference TRBV5-1 and TRBJ2-6, reads KAGVTQTPRYLIKTRGQQVTLSCSPISGHRSVSWYQQTPGQGLQFLFEYFSETQRNKGNFPGRFSGRQFSNSRSEMNVSTLELGDSALYLCASSRGPSGANVLTFGAGSRLTVL.

A few counts support this clonotype. The chain links TRBV12-3 or TRBV12-4 to TRBJ2-7; TRBD2 agrees at 12 bases. V lost 5 bases, J lost 3 bases, and 5 bases stayed unmatched. This CDR3 has 15 amino acids. This CDR3 reads CASSPRTSGVYEQYF. CDR3 nucleotides: TGTGCCAGCAGTCCCCGGACTAGCGGGGTCTACGAGCAGTACTTC.

There are many counts of this clonotype. The chain joins TRBV7-2 to TRBJ2-1; D may be TRBD1 (6 bases). Germline V gene data show CDR1 as SGHTA and CDR2 as FQGNSA. The germline V and J ends were trimmed by 6 bases and 0 bases, with 12 bases remaining between them. The CDR3 spans 15 residues. The DNA for the CDR3 is TGTGCCAGCAGTTTAACAGGGAGCTCCTACAATGAGCAGTTCTTC. It yields the protein CASSLTGSSYNEQFF.

This clonotype was detected many times. This chain joins TRBV7-2 and TRBJ2-4, with 7 bases aligning to TRBD2. This CDR3 is built from 16 residues. Germline V gene lookup returns CDR1 SGHTA and CDR2 FQGNSA. J gave up 0 bases and V 1 base, and 3 bases lay outside the gene matches. In nucleotides, the CDR3 is TGTGCCAGCAGCTTAGAGCTAGCGGTAGCCAAAAACATTCAGTACTTC. Translation: CASSLELAVAKNIQYF.

V usage is TRBV7-3 and J usage is TRBJ2-2; TRBD1 matches 7 bases. The CDR3 sequence is 14 residues long. Germline V gene data show CDR1 as SGHTA and CDR2 as FQGTGA. Trimming cost V 1 base and J 5 bases; bases outside gene matches: 1. In DNA, the CDR3 is TGTGCCAGCAGCTTAAACAGGGGAACCGGGGAGCTGTTTTTT. Residues: CASSLNRGTGELFF.

This clonotype was picked up many times. The V gene is TRBV7-2, the J gene TRBJ1-3; 10 bases align to TRBD1. The V gene's germline CDR1 is SGHTA and CDR2 FQGNSA. This CDR3 has 15 residues. V shed 3 bases, J shed 2 bases, and the junction held 1 base outside the gene matches. This CDR3 reads CASSLTGGAGNTIYF. CDR3 nucleotides: TGTGCCAGCAGCTTGACAGGGGGCGCTGGAAACACCATATATTTT.

The chain has TRBV12-3 or TRBV12-4 and TRBJ2-7; D is unclear. The CDR3 runs to 13 residues. V was trimmed by 6 bases and J by 2 bases, leaving 11 bases between them. CDR3 residues: CASSRTETYEQYF. As DNA, the CDR3 is TGTGCCAGCAGCCGGACGGAGACCTACGAGCAGTACTTC.

This clonotype was picked up many times. V and J are TRBV20-1 and TRBJ1-2; D remains unclear. V lost 0 bases, J lost 8 bases, and 10 bases lay in between. The CDR3 totals 12 residues. Germline CDR1 and CDR2: DFQATT and SNEGSKA (reference sequence). Here the CDR3 reads CSARDRLGGYTF. The CDR3 nucleotides read TGCAGTGCTAGAGATCGTCTAGGGGGCTACACCTTC.

This clonotype was observed at least ten times. V gene TRBV12-3 or TRBV12-4 combines with J gene TRBJ2-1, with D perhaps matching TRBD1 or TRBD2 (5 bases each). V was cut by 5 bases and J by 4 bases, with 12 bases left in between. CDR3 size: 14 residues. Written as DNA, the CDR3 is TGTGCCAGCAGTCCGGGACGGAGATACAATGAGCAGTTCTTC. Amino acids: CASSPGRRYNEQFF.

This clonotype was detected ten times or more. This chain uses TRBV29-1 with TRBJ2-3, with TRBD2 matching over 8 bases. The V segment lost 5 bases and the J segment 0 bases; nucleotides outside the gene matches: 1. The germline V gene has CDR1 SQVTM and CDR2 ANQGSEA. The CDR3 sequence is 13 residues long. DNA of the CDR3: TGCAGCGTTAGCGGGAGAAGCACAGATACGCAGTATTTT. This translates into CSVSGRSTDTQYF.

This clonotype was observed many times. This chain joins TRBV29-1 and TRBJ2-7, with D unresolved. The V end was cut by 6 bases, the J end by 4 bases, with 13 bases between. Germline values: CDR1 SQVTM, CDR2 ANQGSEA. The CDR3 loop spans 12 amino acids. The CDR3 region is CSVQGTPYEQYF. The CDR3 nucleotides are TGCAGCGTCCAAGGAACGCCTTACGAGCAGTACTTC.

The table lists this clonotype with many counts. The CDR3 sequence is CASSESASGDPYEQYF. Here the CDR3 DNA reads TGTGCCAGCAGTGAATCGGCTAGCGGGGACCCCTACGAGCAGTACTTC. This chain links TRBV25-1 with TRBJ2-7, with 9 bases lining up with TRBD2. J was trimmed by 2 bases and V by 1 base; bases with no gene match: 6. CDR1 MGHDK and CDR2 SYGVNS come from the germline V gene. The CDR3 sequence is 16 residues long.

This clonotype was detected ten times or more. This chain joins TRBV5-6 and TRBJ2-4, with TRBD1 as a possible D gene (5 bases). V was clipped by 8 bases and J by 1 base, with 16 bases between them. The CDR3 runs 15 residues. Germline lookup yields CDR1 SGHDT and CDR2 YYEEEE. CDR3 residues: CASSRAGWAKNIQYF. The CDR3 nucleotides are TGTGCCAGTAGCAGGGCAGGTTGGGCCAAAAACATTCAGTACTTC.

As to this clonotype: A clone one base away is much larger, so this may be a read error. The V gene is TRBV6-1, the J gene TRBJ2-7, with D perhaps TRBD1 or TRBD2 (7 bases each). This CDR3 is built from 16 residues. Germline lookup yields CDR1 MNHNS and CDR2 SASEGT. DNA of the CDR3: TGTGCCAGCAGTAGCAGGGGGGGGACAGCATTCTACGACCAGTACTTC. Translating gives CASSSRGGTAFYDQYF.

This clonotype was observed at least ten times. V is TRBV7-2 and J is TRBJ2-5; D is tentatively TRBD1 or TRBD2 (5 bases each). CDR3 length: 14 amino acids. Germline V gene sequence: CDR1 SGHTA, CDR2 FQGNSA. The V end was cut by 2 bases, the J end by 4 bases, with 11 bases between. CDR3 sequence: CASSLTGGAETQYF. In DNA, the CDR3 is TGTGCCAGCAGCTTAACTGGGGGAGCAGAGACCCAGTACTTC.

The rearrangement uses TRBV19 and TRBJ1-5, with D possibly matching TRBD1 (5 bases). Trimming shortened V by 4 bases and J by 7 bases, and 14 bases separated the two germline ends. There are 14 residues in the CDR3. CDR1 and CDR2 from the germline V gene are LNHDA and SQIVND (reference sequence). In DNA form, the CDR3 reads TGTGCCAGTAGTAGCGGGGGGAAGGGGCAGCCCCAGCATTTT. Translation gives CASSSGGKGQPQHF.

This clonotype was detected a few times. This chain joins TRBV14 and TRBJ2-5; D gene uncertain. Trimming pared 3 bases from V and 4 bases from J, leaving 6 bases between. The CDR3 spans 12 residues. The V gene's germline CDR1 is SGHDN and CDR2 FVKESK. Written as DNA, the CDR3 is TGTGCCAGCAGCCATCTCCGAGAGACCCAGTACTTC. Protein: CASSHLRETQYF.

This clonotype came up many times. The V call is TRBV29-1, the J call TRBJ2-1; TRBD2 is a possible D gene (5 bases). The CDR3 contains 14 residues. The germline V gene encodes CDR1 SQVTM and CDR2 ANQGSEA. Trimming removed 1 base from V and 4 bases from J, with 11 bases in between. CDR3: CSVEGVATYNEQFF. DNA for the CDR3: TGCAGCGTTGAAGGAGTAGCGACATACAATGAGCAGTTCTTC.

This clonotype was detected only a few times. This chain uses TRBV7-9 with TRBJ2-7, with 7 bases aligning to TRBD1. CDR1 is SEHNR and CDR2 is FQNEAQ in the germline V gene (reference sequence). V lost 2 bases and J lost 4; bases outside the gene matches: 11. The CDR3 is 16 residues long. The CDR3 coding sequence is TGTGCCAGCAGCTTATGGAGACAGGGTAATGATTACGAGCAGTACTTC. Translated, it gives CASSLWRQGNDYEQYF.